This entry lists 22 T cell receptor beta chains sequenced from one sample in a study of blood T cell repertoires in COVID-19. Profiling relied on immunoSEQ multiplex PCR, and the TCRdb table lists in-frame clones only, not all of them. The sample has fewer than 150,000 clones, approximately 78% seen once. Sample: peripheral blood. These receptors all stem from a woman of 80 years or more with acute or convalescent COVID-19.

This clone was detected only once. The chain links TRBV7-3 to TRBJ2-5; 7 bases line up with TRBD2. The CDR3 is 15 amino acids. CDR1 and CDR2 from the germline V gene are SGHTA and FQGTGA. With 5 bases clipped from V and 2 bases from J, the junction kept 8 bases outside the gene matches. CDR3 DNA: TGTGCCAGCAGCCACCAAGCGGGGTGGCAAGAGACCCAGTACTTC. This translates into CASSHQAGWQETQYF.

The V and J genes are TRBV5-6 and TRBJ2-1; a weak D match, TRBD2 (6 bases). Trimming stripped 2 bases from V and 12 bases from J, with 15 bases between. The CDR3 loop spans 13 amino acids. Looked up from germline, CDR1 is SGHDT and CDR2 is YYEEEE. DNA of the CDR3: TGTGCCAGCAGCTTTAAGCCAGTCGGGGGGCAGTTCTTC. This encodes CASSFKPVGGQFF. The whole variable domain, remainder taken from reference TRBV5-6 and TRBJ2-1, is DAGVTQSPTHLIKTRGQQVTLRCSPKSGHDTVSWYQQALGQGPQFIFQYYEEEERQRGNFPDRFSGHQFPNYSSELNVNALLLGDSALYLCASSFKPVGGQFFGPGTRLTVL.

A word on this clone: One junction end disagrees with the germline gene, perhaps due to a read error. The chain has TRBV28 and TRBJ1-1, with D tentatively TRBD1 (5 bases). CDR1 and CDR2 (germline): MDHEN, SYDVKM. The length of the CDR3 is 13 residues. CDR3: CLSIRGDNTEAFF. CDR3 DNA sequence: TGCTTATCTATTCGGGGGGACAACACTGAAGCTTTCTTT.

The rearrangement uses TRBV4-2 and TRBJ2-3; D uncertain. This CDR3 contains 15 residues. V lost 6 bases to trimming and J lost 6 bases, with 19 bases between them. CDR1 and CDR2 from the germline V gene are LGHNA and YNFKEQ. CDR3 DNA: TGTGCCAGCAGTTTGAGGTCCAGTCCCCTGGATACGCAGTATTTT. Protein sequence: CASSLRSSPLDTQYF.

The rearrangement uses TRBV5-6 and TRBJ2-1, with 7 positions matching TRBD1. The V gene end was trimmed by 2 bases and the J gene end by 9 bases; junction bases not matched to a gene: 2. The germline gives CDR1 SGHDT, CDR2 YYEEEE. The CDR3 sequence is 12 residues long. CDR3 sequence: CASSFGQAEQFF. Written as DNA, the CDR3 is TGTGCCAGCAGCTTCGGACAGGCTGAGCAGTTCTTC. Variable domain in full (rest from reference TRBV5-6 and TRBJ2-1): DAGVTQSPTHLIKTRGQQVTLRCSPKSGHDTVSWYQQALGQGPQFIFQYYEEEERQRGNFPDRFSGHQFPNYSSELNVNALLLGDSALYLCASSFGQAEQFFGPGTRLTVL.

The chain joins TRBV6-5 to TRBJ1-6; tentative D call: TRBD1 (5 bases). This CDR3 region has 15 residues. V lost 0 bases, J lost 7 bases, and 10 bases lay in between. Germline CDR1 is MNHEY and CDR2 is SVGAGI. CDR3 in amino acids: CASSYSTVSNSPLHF. The CDR3 nucleotides read TGTGCCAGCAGTTACTCGACAGTGTCCAATTCACCCCTCCACTTT.

The V gene is TRBV5-1, the J gene TRBJ1-3; possibly TRBD1 for D (6 bases). Germline loops: CDR1 SGHRS, CDR2 YFSETQ. V was trimmed by 0 bases and J by 5 bases, leaving 15 bases between them. The CDR3 loop spans 16 amino acids. The CDR3 is CASSLDPGAGRNTIYF. The CDR3 DNA sequence: TGCGCCAGCAGCTTGGATCCAGGGGCTGGACGAAACACCATATATTTT.

The rearrangement uses TRBV7-6 and TRBJ2-3; a weak D match, TRBD2 (6 bases). Trimming took off 7 bases at V and 4 bases at J, with 15 bases between the two ends. CDR3 length: 14 residues. CDR1 SGHVS and CDR2 FNYEAQ come from the germline V gene. The CDR3: CASKSHERADTQYF. CDR3 DNA sequence: TGTGCCAGCAAAAGTCATGAGCGGGCAGATACGCAGTATTTT.

The chain links TRBV6-5 to TRBJ2-7; weak D call: TRBD1 (6 bases). Germline-derived CDR1 and CDR2 are MNHEY and SVGAGI. Trimming left V 6 bases short and J 2 bases short, with 14 bases between. The length of the CDR3 is 14 residues. The CDR3 sequence: CASSNPGAPYEQYF. CDR3 DNA sequence: TGTGCCAGCAGCAACCCAGGGGCCCCCTACGAGCAGTACTTC.

The CDR3 region has the DNA TGTGCCAGCAGCTTAGTATATTGGGACATCAAGGGGGCCCAGTACTTC. It is translated as CASSLVYWDIKGAQYF. J is TRBJ2-5 and V is TRBV11-2; possibly TRBD1 for D (6 bases). The CDR3 extends over 16 amino acids. Trimming pared 1 base from V and 9 bases from J, leaving 21 bases between. Germline V gives CDR1 SGHAT, CDR2 FQNNGV.

V usage is TRBV29-1 and J usage is TRBJ2-1; 8 bases agree with TRBD1. Germline V lookup: CDR1 SQVTM, CDR2 ANQGSEA. J lost 8 bases, V lost 3 bases, and 12 bases had no gene match. The CDR3 extends over 15 amino acids. The CDR3 nucleotides read TGCAGCGTTGAGGGGACAGGAGTGGAATACGATGAGCAGTTCTTC. Translated: CSVEGTGVEYDEQFF.

The chain couples TRBV6-4 to TRBJ1-1, with TRBD1 as a possible D gene (5 bases). Between the trimmed V and J ends, which lost 5 bases and 3 bases, there was a span of 10 bases. The CDR3 is 13 residues long. Germline CDR1 reads MRHNA; CDR2 reads SNTAGT. CDR3: CASSYTRDTEAFF. For the CDR3, the DNA is TGTGCCAGCAGTTATACCAGGGACACTGAAGCTTTCTTT.

This chain links TRBV28 with TRBJ2-1, with 12 bases fitting TRBD2. J gave up 6 bases and V 5 bases, and 8 bases lay outside the gene matches. The CDR3 is made up of 16 amino acids. Germline V gives CDR1 MDHEN, CDR2 SYDVKM. The CDR3 loop reads CASSIRLAGDINEQFF. Written as DNA, the CDR3 is TGTGCCAGCAGTATAAGACTAGCGGGAGACATCAATGAGCAGTTCTTC.

The sample holds a few counts of this clone. This chain links TRBV2 with TRBJ1-5; unclear D gene. CDR1 and CDR2 from the germline V gene are SNHLY and FYNNEI. Trimming cost V 3 bases and J 6 bases, with 12 bases left between them. The CDR3 totals 14 residues. CDR3: CASSDSTRRQPQHF. The DNA for the CDR3 is TGTGCCAGCAGTGATTCAACACGCCGTCAGCCCCAGCATTTT.

The rearrangement joins TRBV5-8 to TRBJ2-3; D possibly corresponds to TRBD1 (6 bases). Trimming cost V 0 bases and J 2 bases, with 10 bases left between them. The germline V gene has CDR1 SGHTS and CDR2 YDEGEE. CDR3 length equals 15 residues. CDR3 in DNA: TGTGCCAGCAGCTTGGGACAGGCAATCACAGATACGCAGTATTTT. Translation gives CASSLGQAITDTQYF.

This clone was recorded once. The chain joins TRBV6-2 or TRBV6-3 to TRBJ2-7; TRBD2 aligns across 8 bases. The CDR3 is 20 residues long. The germline V gene encodes CDR1 MNHEY and CDR2 SVGEGT. The V segment lost 0 bases and the J segment 0 bases; nucleotides outside the gene matches: 16. For the CDR3, the DNA is TGTGCCAGCAGTTACTCCTCCACGGGAGGAACTAGCGGCTACTCCTACGAGCAGTACTTC. Its translation is CASSYSSTGGTSGYSYEQYF.

The chain carries TRBV19 and TRBJ2-7; no reliable D call. V shed 9 bases and J shed 2 bases, with 11 bases lying between them. The CDR3 runs 12 residues. Germline loops: CDR1 LNHDA, CDR2 SQIVND (reference sequence). The CDR3 is CARPTVPYEQYF. The CDR3 nucleotides are TGTGCCAGACCGACTGTGCCCTACGAGCAGTACTTC.

The V and J genes are TRBV7-2 and TRBJ2-7; D not resolved. Germline lookup yields CDR1 SGHTA and CDR2 FQGNSA. The CDR3 sequence is 13 residues long. Trimming cost V 5 bases and J 4 bases, with 12 bases left between them. CDR3 bases: TGTGCCAGCAGCGTACTCGGAGCTTACGAGCAGTACTTC. Protein: CASSVLGAYEQYF.

This clone was seen just once. V usage is TRBV2 and J usage is TRBJ2-5; 10 positions match TRBD1. The V gene's germline CDR1 is SNHLY and CDR2 FYNNEI. The ends lost 5 bases at V and 4 bases at J; junction bases unmatched: 7. The CDR3 spans 15 residues. The CDR3 sequence is CASSTGQGGSETQYF. In DNA form, the CDR3 reads TGTGCCAGCAGTACCGGACAGGGGGGTTCAGAGACCCAGTACTTC.

About this clone: Other DNA sequences in the sample encode the same CDR3. The chain is built from TRBV7-9 and TRBJ1-6; TRBD1 agrees at 8 bases. Per germline, CDR1 SEHNR and CDR2 FQNEAQ (reference sequence). The CDR3 runs to 14 residues. The V gene end was trimmed by 6 bases and the J gene end by 6 bases; junction bases not matched to a gene: 4. CDR3 nucleotide sequence: TGTGCCAGCAGTTCAGGGGGCGGTAATTCACCCCTCCACTTT. This encodes CASSSGGGNSPLHF.

This clone appeared a few times. The rearrangement links TRBV14 to TRBJ1-5; possibly TRBD1 for D (6 bases). V lost 3 bases and J lost 9, with 12 bases in between. CDR1 is SGHDN and CDR2 is FVKESK in the germline V gene. This CDR3 has 13 amino acids. CDR3 amino acids: CASSQRQDGPQHF. In DNA form, the CDR3 reads TGTGCCAGCAGCCAGAGACAGGATGGGCCCCAGCATTTT.

The V call is TRBV10-1, the J call TRBJ1-1; maybe TRBD1 (5 bases). The CDR3 has 14 amino acids. Trimming cost V 5 bases and J 4 bases, with 14 bases left between them. In germline, CDR1 is WNHNN, CDR2 SYGVQD (reference sequence). CDR3 residues: CASSFSREGTEAFF. CDR3 bases: TGCGCCAGCAGTTTCTCCAGGGAAGGCACTGAAGCTTTCTTT.